This TCR beta chain was documented in a study of siplizumab effects on memory and regulatory T cells. Study-wide results and caveats: Poor capture below about 10^-5 frequency left most alloreactive clones unmapped to unstimulated subsets. Unstimulated naive T cells seemed to show more diversity than memory cells did, and they also seemed to be among the major contributors to the alloresponse. Siplizumab significantly decreased alloreactive sequences from unstimulated CD4+ memory cells.

The CDR3 totals 15 residues. V gave up 3 bases and J gave up 5 bases; unmatched junction bases: 6. Germline V CDR1 and CDR2: SGHAT, FQNNGV. Assays captured 85,000 to 100,000 TCR templates per sample. Clones were read by immunoSEQ multiplex PCR, and TCRdb kept only the in-frame ones, dropping some. The sample consists of 90,000 to 95,000 clones, over 85% of them appearing once. This clone has just one count. Antigen unknown. The J gene is TRBJ2-1, the V gene TRBV11-2; 8 nucleotides line up with TRBD2. Sequencing was done on a sample of CD8+ T cells sorted from blood. The receptor's source is a human donor in good health. CDR3 sequence: CASSFLIAGHNEQFF. Written as DNA, the CDR3 is TGTGCCAGCAGCTTCCTGATAGCGGGGCACAATGAGCAGTTCTTC.